The rows below give T cell receptor beta chains drawn from one sample of a study of blood T cell repertoires in COVID-19. This table comes from immunoSEQ multiplex PCR, and its TCRdb copy is limited to in-frame clones, with some not included. The sample holds more than 95,000 clones, about 91% seen once. Sequenced sample: peripheral blood. These receptors were obtained from a human donor in a cohort sampled during active COVID-19. Each CDR3 is given with its conserved first and last residue. The D gene is left open where the match is weak. Only some rows state a clone size, as once, few, many or a class for expanded clones.

NA TRBJ1-1 TRBV12-3/TRBV12-4 NA CASSFQMNTEAFF TGTGCCAGCAGTTTCCAAATGAACACTGAAGCTTTCTTT
NA TRBJ1-1 TRBV11-3 NA CASSADGGTEAFF TGTGCCAGCAGCGCCGACGGGGGTACTGAAGCTTTCTTT
NA TRBJ1-5 TRBV12-2 NA CASRLVGGTANQPQHF TGTGCAAGTCGCTTAGTAGGAGGGACAGCTAATCAGCCCCAGCATTTT
NA TRBJ2-1 TRBV5-1 NA CASALGTPNEQFF TGCGCCAGCGCCCTTGGGACTCCTAATGAGCAGTTCTTC
once TRBJ2-7 TRBV9 NA CASSVGPAGLYEQYF TGTGCCAGCAGCGTCGGCCCTGCGGGGCTCTACGAGCAGTACTTC
NA TRBJ1-3 TRBV24-1 NA CATSLSLALGESGNTIYF TGTGCCACCAGTCTATCCTTGGCTCTCGGGGAGTCTGGAAACACCATATATTTT
NA TRBJ1-1 TRBV5-1 NA CASSSVEGVDTEAFF TGCGCCAGCAGCTCCGTAGAGGGAGTCGACACTGAAGCTTTCTTT
NA TRBJ2-5 TRBV5-1 TRBD1 CASSLGGQQETQYF TGCGCCAGCAGCTTGGGGGGACAGCAAGAGACCCAGTACTTC
once TRBJ2-1 TRBV11-2 NA CASSHTRDYNEQFF TGTGCCAGCAGCCATACACGGGACTACAATGAGCAGTTCTTC
NA TRBJ2-2 TRBV7-6 TRBD2 CASSLRFLMAGGTNTGELFF TGTGCCAGCAGCTTACGATTTTTAATGGCGGGGGGGACTAACACCGGGGAGCTGTTTTTT
NA TRBJ1-1 TRBV6-6 NA CASSVLMNTEAFF TGTGCCAGCAGCGTACTAATGAACACTGAAGCTTTCTTT
once TRBJ2-7 TRBV6-5 TRBD2 CASRIAGPYEQYF TGTGCCAGCAGGATAGCGGGGCCCTACGAGCAGTACTTC
NA TRBJ1-2 TRBV5-5 NA CASSLAFSWTEFGYTF TGTGCCAGCAGCTTGGCATTCAGCTGGACAGAGTTTGGCTACACCTTC
NA TRBJ2-7 TRBV15 TRBD1 CATSRYLGQGGEQYF TGTGCCACCAGCAGATACTTGGGACAGGGAGGCGAGCAGTACTTC
once TRBJ2-4 TRBV27 TRBD2 CATSGTSGGKNIQYF TGTGCCACCTCAGGGACTAGCGGGGGAAAAAACATTCAGTACTTC
once TRBJ2-5 TRBV11-2 TRBD2 CASSLSGTQETQYF TGTGCCAGCAGCTTGAGCGGGACCCAAGAGACCCAGTACTTC
NA TRBJ1-6 TRBV9 NA CASSVEGNYNSPLHF TGTGCCAGCAGCGTAGAGGGGAACTATAATTCACCCCTCCACTTT
NA TRBJ2-2 TRBV28 NA CATPLAPNTGELFF TGTGCCACCCCCCTAGCGCCCAACACCGGGGAGCTGTTTTTT
NA TRBJ1-2 TRBV4-3 NA CASSQVTVPYGYTF TGCGCCAGCAGCCAAGTGACAGTACCTTATGGCTACACCTTC
NA TRBJ1-2 TRBV6-5 NA CASSYSGLDYGYTF TGTGCCAGCAGTTATTCGGGGTTGGACTATGGCTACACCTTC
NA TRBJ2-4 TRBV28 NA CASSFSENIQYF TGTGCCAGCAGTTTCTCCGAGAACATTCAGTACTTC
few TRBJ1-6 TRBV7-9 TRBD1 CASSRTTGIGNSPLHF TGTGCCAGCAGTAGGACGACAGGGATAGGGAATTCACCCCTCCACTTT
NA TRBJ2-3 TRBV4-1 NA CASSPRIMSDTQYF TGCGCCAGCAGCCCTAGAATAATGTCGGATACGCAGTATTTT
once TRBJ2-1 TRBV5-5 TRBD1 CASSDGTGPWEQFF TGTGCCAGCAGCGACGGGACAGGGCCTTGGGAGCAGTTCTTC
few TRBJ1-3 TRBV5-1 NA CASSLTNSGNTIYF TGCGCCAGCAGCTTGACAAACTCTGGAAACACCATATATTTT
NA TRBJ1-5 TRBV24-1 NA CATSDANSYSNQPQHF TGTGCCACCAGTGATGCGAACAGCTATAGCAATCAGCCCCAGCATTTT
NA TRBJ2-2 TRBV7-2 TRBD2 CASSRGLASTGELFF TGTGCCAGCAGCCGGGGACTAGCCAGTACCGGGGAGCTGTTTTTT
once TRBJ1-4 TRBV7-3 NA CASSLSPGTNEKLFF TGTGCCAGCAGCTTAAGCCCAGGCACTAATGAAAAACTGTTTTTT
NA TRBJ1-4 TRBV5-4 TRBD1 CASSPGTATLLATNEKLFF TGTGCCAGCAGCCCCGGGACAGCCACTCTCCTGGCAACTAATGAAAAACTGTTTTTT
NA TRBJ1-2 TRBV6-6 NA CASSPKGPGGYTF TGTGCCAGCAGCCCCAAGGGGCCCGGGGGCTACACCTTC
NA TRBJ1-2 TRBV7-2 TRBD1 CASSLDRGLGYTF TGTGCCAGCAGCTTAGACAGGGGGCTTGGCTACACCTTC
NA TRBJ2-1 TRBV10-3 NA CAISDSYNEQFF TGTGCCATCAGTGACTCGTACAATGAGCAGTTCTTC
NA TRBJ1-1 TRBV2 NA CASLGTFPEEAFF TGTGCCAGCTTGGGGACATTCCCCGAAGAAGCTTTCTTT
NA TRBJ1-5 TRBV28 NA CASRRTGNNQPQHF TGTGCCAGCAGGCGAACAGGAAACAATCAGCCCCAGCATTTT
NA TRBJ1-1 TRBV3-1/TRBV3-2 NA CASSQRGWAFF TGTGCCAGCAGCCAAAGGGGGTGGGCTTTCTTT
few TRBJ2-4 TRBV10-3 TRBD1 CAAGQGENIQYF TGTGCCGCGGGACAGGGGGAAAACATTCAGTACTTC
NA TRBJ2-1 TRBV3-1/TRBV3-2 TRBD2 CASSHRTSGRASEQFF TGTGCCAGCAGCCACCGGACTAGCGGGAGGGCCAGTGAGCAGTTCTTC
NA TRBJ2-1 TRBV6-5 TRBD1 CASSLSGTGGNEQFF TGTGCCAGCAGTTTATCCGGGACAGGGGGTAATGAGCAGTTCTTC
NA TRBJ2-5 TRBV9 TRBD2 CASSPGSGEETQYF TGTGCCAGCAGCCCAGGGAGCGGGGAAGAGACCCAGTACTTC
once TRBJ2-1 TRBV24-1 TRBD2 CATSDIIAGGLNEQFF TGTGCCACCAGTGACATTATAGCGGGAGGTTTAAATGAGCAGTTCTTC
NA TRBJ2-7 TRBV29-1 TRBD2 CSVEGLAPGEQYF TGCAGCGTTGAGGGACTAGCTCCTGGAGAGCAGTACTTC
NA TRBJ1-1 TRBV3-1/TRBV3-2 NA CASSPYLLRGSAFF TGTGCCAGCAGCCCTTACCTACTCAGGGGCTCAGCTTTCTTT
NA TRBJ2-2 TRBV4-3 TRBD1 CASSQTDRVPTGELFF TGCGCCAGCAGCCAAACGGACAGGGTTCCCACCGGGGAGCTGTTTTTT
NA TRBJ1-1 TRBV7-2 NA CASSLDGRGVEAFF TGTGCCAGCAGCTTAGACGGCAGGGGCGTTGAAGCTTTCTTT